This TCR beta chain emerged from a study of blood T cells in healthy people across ages. A sample-barcoded 5' primer and a J-beta primer mix were used in a second PCR of about 7 to 11 cycles. Each cDNA molecule, via a template-switch adaptor with 12 random nucleotides, was tagged. Via MiXCR, TCRdb re-called the 5' RACE reads, giving one row per CDR3 protein. The sample lists over a million distinct CDR3 sequences, about 45% occurring once. The sample taken for sequencing was blood. This TCR derives from a woman aged 18-29 years in good health.

CDR3 region: CASSQDPALGPYNEQFF. The CDR3 DNA is TGCGCCAGCAGCCAAGATCCCGCCTTAGGGCCCTACAATGAGCAGTTCTTC. This sequence joins TRBV4-3 and TRBJ2-1; D uncertain. Trimming took 0 bases from V and 2 from J, leaving 14 bases between them. The V gene's germline CDR1 is LGHNA and CDR2 YSLEER. The length of the CDR3 is 17 residues.